These 20 T cell receptor beta chains share one sample of origin, sequenced in a study of blood T cells in healthy people across ages. The second PCR ran about 6 to 11 cycles with a sample-barcoded 5' primer and J-beta primers. TCRdb recomputed calls from the 5' RACE reads with MiXCR, one row per CDR3 protein. The sample records around 1,500,000 distinct CDR3 sequences, about 43% being singletons. The sample was blood. The receptors come from a woman aged 18-29 years in good health.

J is TRBJ2-7 and V is TRBV12-3 or TRBV12-4; D not resolved. This CDR3 spans 14 amino acids. Trimming cost V 6 bases and J 4 bases, with 16 bases left between them. The CDR3 region is CASSRVGPTYEQYF. As DNA, the CDR3 is TGTGCCAGCAGCCGGGTAGGCCCGACATACGAGCAGTACTTC.

This chain uses TRBV29-1 with TRBJ2-2; the match to TRBD2 covers 7 bases. Germline V gives CDR1 SQVTM, CDR2 ANQGSEA. The CDR3 covers 14 residues. V shed 3 bases and J 3 bases; nucleotides not matched to a gene: 4. The CDR3 nucleotides read TGCAGCGTTGATAAGGCGGGAGACACCGGGGAGCTGTTTTTT. It codes for CSVDKAGDTGELFF.

V gene TRBV30 combines with J gene TRBJ2-7; D ambiguous. Germline assignment: CDR1 GTSNPN and CDR2 SVGIG (reference sequence). V was cut by 3 bases and J by 6 bases, with 9 bases left in between. The CDR3 extends over 11 amino acids. CDR3 protein: CAWSPSGEQYF. Here the CDR3 DNA reads TGTGCCTGGAGCCCCTCAGGCGAGCAGTACTTC.

This clonotype was seen a single time. J is TRBJ2-5 and V is TRBV2; 7 bases map to TRBD1. The J call may be in error: the DNA end matches TRBJ2-7 better. Germline-derived CDR1 and CDR2 are SNHLY and FYNNEI. The CDR3 covers 14 residues. The CDR3 nucleotides read TGTGCCAGCACCTACAGGGGTTTTCTTGACGAGCAGTACTTC. Its translation is CASTYRGFLDEQYF.

The J gene is TRBJ1-2, the V gene TRBV25-1; TRBD1 is a possible D gene (6 bases). The CDR3 consists of 15 residues. From germline, CDR1 is MGHDK and CDR2 SYGVNS. V lost 4 bases and J 2 bases, leaving 14 bases between the germline ends. CDR3 sequence: CASSAGAGHNYGYTF. The CDR3, as DNA: TGTGCCAGCAGTGCAGGGGCGGGACACAACTATGGCTACACCTTC.

The chain joins TRBV6-1 to TRBJ1-5; D is possibly TRBD1 (6 bases). CDR1 and CDR2 from the germline V gene are MNHNS and SASEGT. The CDR3 totals 16 residues. The ends were cut back, 6 bases at V and 5 bases at J, with 20 bases in the middle. CDR3 coding DNA: TGTGCCAGCAGACCCGGACCATTCCCAGGGGATCAGCCCCAGCATTTT. As protein: CASRPGPFPGDQPQHF.

The genes are TRBV4-2 and TRBJ2-7, with 8 bases fitting TRBD1. CDR1 and CDR2 from the germline V gene are LGHNA and YNFKEQ. CDR3 size: 15 residues. V shed 4 bases and J 1 base; nucleotides not matched to a gene: 6. The CDR3 is CASSPMDRDSYEQYF. The CDR3 coding sequence is TGTGCCAGCAGCCCCATGGACAGGGATTCCTACGAGCAGTACTTC.

The chain uses TRBV28 and TRBJ2-7, with unresolved D. This CDR3 is built from 13 residues. CDR1 is MDHEN and CDR2 is SYDVKM in the germline V gene. Trimming took off 8 bases at V and 3 bases at J, with 14 bases between the two ends. The CDR3 loop reads CASADRTLYEQYF. The CDR3 nucleotides read TGTGCCAGCGCCGACCGAACCCTCTACGAGCAGTACTTC.

The chain is built from TRBV2 and TRBJ2-1; 14 bases match TRBD2. The closer fit of TRBJ2-7 to the DNA end suggests the J call may be wrong. CDR1 SNHLY and CDR2 FYNNEI come from the germline V gene. This CDR3 comprises 15 residues. CDR3 in amino acids: CASRGLAGVYNEQYF. The CDR3 DNA follows: TGTGCCAGCAGGGGACTAGCGGGGGTCTACAATGAGCAGTACTTC.

Turning to this clonotype: A junction boundary mismatches the germline segment, possibly from a read error. In DNA form, the CDR3 reads TGTGCCAGCAGTGTAGCACCGGGACAGTCGGCTTTCTTT. Translation: CASSVAPGQSAFF. This chain connects TRBV12-3 or TRBV12-4 to TRBJ1-1, with TRBD1 matching 7 bases. The CDR3 sequence is 13 residues long.

This chain links TRBV7-9 with TRBJ2-3; D gene unclear. V was pared by 5 bases and J by 12 bases, with 6 bases between. The germline gives CDR1 SEHNR, CDR2 FQNEAQ (reference sequence). The CDR3 spans 9 residues. The CDR3 spells CASSPVQYF. The CDR3 DNA is TGTGCCAGCAGCCCCGTACAGTATTTT.

V is TRBV4-2 and J is TRBJ2-6; D might be TRBD1 (6 bases). The V and J ends lost 0 bases and 1 base respectively, with 10 bases between them. This CDR3 comprises 17 residues. Germline lookup yields CDR1 LGHNA and CDR2 YNFKEQ. The CDR3: CASSQDAQGSGANVLTF. As DNA, the CDR3 is TGTGCCAGCAGCCAAGATGCACAGGGATCTGGGGCCAACGTCCTGACTTTC.

This clonotype was seen only a few times. This sequence joins TRBV15 and TRBJ2-7; TRBD2 agrees at 7 bases. The CDR3 has 15 amino acids. Germline-derived CDR1 and CDR2 are LNHNV and YYDKDF (reference sequence). V trimming: 1 base; J trimming: 1 base; junction bases outside the gene matches: 4. Written as DNA, the CDR3 is TGTGCCACCAGCAGAGTAAGCGGGATTTCCTACGAGCAGTACTTC. Its translation is CATSRVSGISYEQYF.

The V gene is TRBV5-4, the J gene TRBJ2-7, with 9 bases that match TRBD2. V was pared by 0 bases and J by 2 bases, with 9 bases of the junction left unmatched. The CDR3 contains 17 residues. Germline V CDR1 and CDR2: SGHNT, YYREEE (reference sequence). CDR3 nucleotides: TGTGCCAGCAGCTTGGTTCATGGCGGGGGGGCCCCCTACGAGCAGTACTTC. Encoded protein: CASSLVHGGGAPYEQYF.

The chain combines TRBV12-3 or TRBV12-4 with TRBJ1-3, with D unclear. The CDR3 consists of 18 residues. Trimming pared 5 bases from V and 0 bases from J, leaving 20 bases between. The CDR3 DNA reads TGTGCCAGCAGTCTCCCGGACGGTTTTATCGTCTCTGGAAACACCATATATTTT. It translates to CASSLPDGFIVSGNTIYF.

The V call is TRBV14, the J call TRBJ2-3; 7 bases agree with TRBD1. Germline V lookup: CDR1 SGHDN, CDR2 FVKESK. The ends lost 4 bases at V and 1 base at J; junction bases unmatched: 14. This CDR3 comprises 18 residues. As DNA, the CDR3 is TGTGCCAGCAGCCGCCGGACAGGAGCCTTTTTGGGCACAGATACGCAGTATTTT. Its protein product is CASSRRTGAFLGTDTQYF.

Regarding this clonotype: At one end the junction does not follow the germline gene, possibly because of a read error. CDR3 amino acids: CASSLRFRELFF. DNA of the CDR3: TGTGCCAGCAGTTTACGGTTTAGGGAACTGTTTTTT. The V gene is TRBV28, the J gene TRBJ2-2; no clear D gene. The CDR3 runs to 12 residues. Germline V gives CDR1 MDHEN, CDR2 SYDVKM.

The chain has TRBV20-1 and TRBJ2-5; maybe TRBD2 (5 bases). Between the trimmed V and J ends, which lost 1 base and 11 bases, there was a span of 20 bases. The CDR3 extends over 14 amino acids. The V gene's germline CDR1 is DFQATT and CDR2 SNEGSKA (reference sequence). The CDR3, as DNA: TGCAGTGCTAGAGCCAGCGGCACCGGCAATGAGCAGTACTTC. Protein product: CSARASGTGNEQYF.

This chain joins TRBV27 and TRBJ2-1; 11 bases are a match to TRBD2. Germline CDR1 MNHEY, CDR2 SMNVEV (reference sequence). With 5 bases clipped from V and 3 bases from J, the junction kept 12 bases outside the gene matches. This CDR3 region has 18 residues. For the CDR3, the DNA is TGTGCCAGCAGTCCGAGTTCTAGCGGGGGGCGGATCTACAATGAGCAGTTCTTC. Amino acid sequence: CASSPSSSGGRIYNEQFF.

This chain joins TRBV7-3 and TRBJ2-1; D ambiguous. Germline loops: CDR1 SGHTA, CDR2 FQGTGA. V was cut by 5 bases and J by 6 bases, with 11 bases left in between. CDR3 length: 13 amino acids. CDR3 bases: TGTGCCAGCAGCGCCTTAGTTGGCAATGAGCAGTTCTTC. The encoded protein is CASSALVGNEQFF.